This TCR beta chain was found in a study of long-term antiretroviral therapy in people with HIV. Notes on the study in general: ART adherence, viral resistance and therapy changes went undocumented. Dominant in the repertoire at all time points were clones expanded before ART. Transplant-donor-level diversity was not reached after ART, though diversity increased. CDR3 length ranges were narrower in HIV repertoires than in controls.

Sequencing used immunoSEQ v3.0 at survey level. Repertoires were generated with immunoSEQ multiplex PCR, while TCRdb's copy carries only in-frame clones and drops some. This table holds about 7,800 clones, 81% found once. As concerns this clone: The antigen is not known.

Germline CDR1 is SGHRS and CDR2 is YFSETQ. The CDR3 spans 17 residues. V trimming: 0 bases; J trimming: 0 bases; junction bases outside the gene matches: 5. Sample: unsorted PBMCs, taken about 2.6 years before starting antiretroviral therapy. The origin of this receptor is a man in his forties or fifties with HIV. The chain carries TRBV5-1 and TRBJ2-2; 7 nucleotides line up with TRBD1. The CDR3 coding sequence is TGCGCCAGCAGCTTGGGAGGTGGGACAGCGAACACCGGGGAGCTGTTTTTT. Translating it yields CASSLGGGTANTGELFF.